This TCR beta chain appears in the sequencing data of a study of T cell responses to AZD1222 COVID-19 vaccine. Study-level findings and limits: Clonal diversity was possibly underestimated; the donors were predominantly white British and more often female. CD4 TCRs covered the whole spike, strongest at regions 160-218 and 743-854. Among those given AZD1222, only five or six were seropositive at baseline. Two doses of AZD1222 preceded a rise in Spike-specific TCR breadth and depth.

To note about this clone: The antigen is not known.

Using immunoSEQ multiplex PCR, the repertoire was profiled, and TCRdb retains in-frame clones only, with some absent. The table shows about 140,000 clones, with less than 95% occurring only once. The CDR3 covers 19 residues. Germline loops: CDR1 LNHNV, CDR2 YYDKDF (reference sequence). Between the trimmed V and J ends, which lost 5 bases and 1 base, there was a span of 26 bases. The sequence was collected from an adult who received the MenACWY meningococcal vaccine as a control. The gene calls are TRBV15 and TRBJ2-5, with D possibly being TRBD2 (5 bases). The starting material was peripheral blood, obtained 28 days after the second dose of the MenACWY control vaccine. CDR3 coding DNA: TGTGCCACCAGCGCCCCCCAGGAGGCCCTGGGTGCCCCCCAAGAGACCCAGTACTTC. It codes for CATSAPQEALGAPQETQYF.